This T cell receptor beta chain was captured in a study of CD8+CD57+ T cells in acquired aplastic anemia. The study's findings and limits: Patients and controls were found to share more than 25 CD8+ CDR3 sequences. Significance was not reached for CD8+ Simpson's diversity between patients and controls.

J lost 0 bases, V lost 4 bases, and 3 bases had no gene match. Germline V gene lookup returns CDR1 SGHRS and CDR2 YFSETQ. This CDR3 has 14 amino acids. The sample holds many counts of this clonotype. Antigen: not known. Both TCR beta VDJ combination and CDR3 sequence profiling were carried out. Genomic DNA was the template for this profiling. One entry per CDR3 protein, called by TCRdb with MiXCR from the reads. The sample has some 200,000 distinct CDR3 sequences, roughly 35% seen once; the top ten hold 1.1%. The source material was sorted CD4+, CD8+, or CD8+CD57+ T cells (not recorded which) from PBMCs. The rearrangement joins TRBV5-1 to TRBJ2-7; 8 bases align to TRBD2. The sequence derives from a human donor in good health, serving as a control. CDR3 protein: CASSLGTSSYEQYF. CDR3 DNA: TGCGCCAGCAGCCTCGGGACTAGCTCCTACGAGCAGTACTTC. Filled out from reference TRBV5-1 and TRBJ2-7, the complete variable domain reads KAGVTQTPRYLIKTRGQQVTLSCSPISGHRSVSWYQQTPGQGLQFLFEYFSETQRNKGNFPGRFSGRQFSNSRSEMNVSTLELGDSALYLCASSLGTSSYEQYFGPGTRLTVT.